This entry is about one TCR beta chain. These data are taken from a study of blood T cells in healthy people across ages. The V end lost 3 bases, the J end lost 0 bases, and 6 bases lay between the germline ends. From germline, CDR1 is SQVTM and CDR2 ANQGSEA. The CDR3 extends over 13 amino acids. Combining a sample-barcoded 5' primer with a J-beta primer mix, a second PCR ran for 7 to 11 cycles. MiXCR was run by TCRdb on the 5' RACE reads, yielding one entry per CDR3 protein. Among about 840,000 distinct CDR3 sequences listed, 25% to 35% were seen once. The data were also submitted as part of a second study, on T cells of mothers and their children.

Input material: blood. The chain employs TRBV29-1 and TRBJ2-1; unclear D gene. The clonotype comes from a middle-aged woman in good health. DNA of the CDR3: TGCAGCGTTGAGAAGAGCTCCTACAATGAGCAGTTCTTC. Amino acids: CSVEKSSYNEQFF.